This T cell receptor beta chain was observed in a study of cytomegalovirus exposure and HLA in healthy donors. General observations from the study: Most TCRs appeared rarely, but some public TCRs recurred in many donors.

In regard to this clone: The antigen is not known.

The CDR3 extends over 15 amino acids. Looked up from germline, CDR1 is MNHEY and CDR2 is SMNVEV (reference sequence). The ends lost 3 bases at V and 6 bases at J; junction bases unmatched: 7. PCR was performed using 60 Vbeta and 13 Jbeta primers. Assay used: immunoSEQ multiplex PCR; TCRdb lists only in-frame clones, some missing. This table holds 95,000 to 150,000 clones, roughly 80% found once. The rearrangement joins TRBV27 to TRBJ1-5, with 8 bases fitting TRBD1. Sequencing was carried out using PBMCs. This TCR was recovered from a man aged 60 to 69 in good health and CMV-seropositive. CDR3: CASSFLGQGSQPQHF. The CDR3 DNA reads as TGTGCCAGCAGTTTCCTCGGACAGGGCTCTCAGCCCCAGCATTTT.